A selection of T cell receptor beta chains follows, all from one sample in a study of spatial heterogeneity in lung cancer. TCRdb passed the 5' RACE reads through MiXCR, listing each CDR3 protein once. The table lists about 4,100 distinct CDR3 sequences, about 6.2% of them singletons. This specimen consisted of lung tumor tissue, obtained at surgery. Receptor source: a male donor with early-stage non-small cell lung cancer. Both conserved end residues are part of each CDR3. D genes are given only for firm matches. Clone sizes are given selectively: once, few, many, or a class where the clone is expanded.

medium-sized TRBJ1-5 TRBV4-3 - TGCGCCAGCAGCCAAGATTCCGGGAATCAGCCCCAGCATTTT CASSQDSGNQPQHF
medium-sized TRBJ1-5 TRBV20-1 - TGCAGTGCCCAAAGGGCGAAACAGGGTGAGGGCAATCAGCCCCAGCATTTT CSAQRAKQGEGNQPQHF
medium-sized TRBJ1-2 TRBV5-4 - TGTGCCAGCAGCCAAAGGACGGAACCTTATGGCTACACCTTC CASSQRTEPYGYTF
few TRBJ2-7 TRBV12-3/TRBV12-4 - TGTGCCAGCAGAGGGAAGCACGAGCAGTACTTC CASRGKHEQYF
medium-sized TRBJ1-2 TRBV5-6 - TGTGCCAGCAGCTTGGCCCGGCCTATCTATGGCTACACCTTC CASSLARPIYGYTF
few TRBJ2-1 TRBV7-6 TRBD1 TGTGCCAGCAGCTTAGGGGACAGGGTCGATGAGCAGTTCTTC CASSLGDRVDEQFF
medium-sized TRBJ1-5 TRBV12-3/TRBV12-4 - TGTGCCAGCAGTTTGGACGGCAATAGCAATCAGCCCCAGCATTTT CASSLDGNSNQPQHF
medium-sized TRBJ1-1 TRBV6-6 - TGTGCCAGCAGTCTGACCAGGGGGAACACTGAAGCTTTCTTT CASSLTRGNTEAFF
medium-sized TRBJ1-3 TRBV20-1 - TGCAGTGCTCGGACTGGAAACACCATATATTTT CSARTGNTIYF
many TRBJ2-1 TRBV20-1 - TGCAGTGCTAGAGTATGGCAGGTGATCCACGAGTCCTACAATGAGCAGTTCTTC CSARVWQVIHESYNEQFF
- TRBJ1-6 TRBV27 - TGTGCCGGCAGTTCGCCGCGCTCACCCCTCCACTTT CAGSSPRSPLHF
many TRBJ1-3 TRBV3-1 - TGTGCCAGCAGCCAAGAAGGCAGGGTCTCTGGAAACACCATATATTTT CASSQEGRVSGNTIYF
medium-sized TRBJ2-7 TRBV20-1 - TGCAGTGCTAGAGAGACTACAGGGCTACACGAGCAGTACTTC CSARETTGLHEQYF
many TRBJ2-3 TRBV21-1 - TGTGCCAGCAGCAAAGCGCGAGGGAGCGAAGATACGCAGTATTTT CASSKARGSEDTQYF
many TRBJ1-3 TRBV5-4 - TGTGCCAGCAGCTTGAGTGTGCCAGGGCGGGGAAACACCATATATTTT CASSLSVPGRGNTIYF
many TRBJ2-7 TRBV19 - TGTGCCAGTACCTCGAATGACGGTGGTACTCGCGAGCAGTACTTC CASTSNDGGTREQYF
medium-sized TRBJ2-5 TRBV11-2 TRBD2 TGTGCCAGCAGCCCTTGGACTAGCGGGAGTGAGACCCAGTACTTC CASSPWTSGSETQYF
medium-sized TRBJ1-5 TRBV6-1 - TGTGCCAGCACCTCTCGGGGATTTAATCAGCCCCAGCATTTT CASTSRGFNQPQHF
- TRBJ1-5 TRBV10-3 - TGTGCCATCAGTGAGAGGGGGTTGCCCCAGCATTTT CAISERGLPQHF
many TRBJ1-1 TRBV29-1 TRBD1 TGCAGCGCTGGGGACAGGAACACTGAAGCTTTCTTT CSAGDRNTEAFF
many TRBJ2-2 TRBV29-1 - TGCAGCGTGGGACACCGGGTGAGCACCGGGGAGCTGTTTTTT CSVGHRVSTGELFF
large TRBJ1-5 TRBV28 - TGTGCCAGTACCCCGCTGACGGGTCAGCCCCAGCATTTT CASTPLTGQPQHF
medium-sized TRBJ2-2 TRBV20-1 - TGCAGTGCAACCGGGACGGCGAACACCGGGGAGCTGTTTTTT CSATGTANTGELFF
- TRBJ1-1 TRBV10-3 - TGTGCCATCAGTGAAGGCAGGTCGGGCACTGAAGCTTTCTTT CAISEGRSGTEAFF
medium-sized TRBJ2-2 TRBV29-1 - TGCAGCTACCGGGGCAGTACCGGGGAGCTGTTTTTT CSYRGSTGELFF
- TRBJ2-1 TRBV27 - TGTGCCAGCAGCTTCGGCTACAATGAGCAGTTCTTC CASSFGYNEQFF
medium-sized TRBJ1-1 TRBV12-3/TRBV12-4 - TGTGCCAGCAGTGTCAGGGTGGGGCACACTGAAGCTTTCTTT CASSVRVGHTEAFF
medium-sized TRBJ2-1 TRBV10-1 TRBD2 TGCGCCAGCAGTGAACTAGCGGGGGGAAATGAGCAGTTCTTC CASSELAGGNEQFF
medium-sized TRBJ2-7 TRBV10-3 TRBD2 TGTGCCATCAGAGGACTAGCGGGTAGCTACGAGCAGTACTTC CAIRGLAGSYEQYF
medium-sized TRBJ1-1 TRBV5-6 - TGTGCCAGCAAGGGAGGGCGAATGAACACTGAAGCTTTCTTT CASKGGRMNTEAFF
few TRBJ2-1 TRBV11-2 TRBD1 TGTGCCAGCAGCTTACTCGGACAGGGTAACAATGAGCAGTTCTTC CASSLLGQGNNEQFF
medium-sized TRBJ1-2 TRBV28 TRBD1 TGTGCCAGCAGTCTCGACCGGACAGGGGGACTTGATGGCTACACCTTC CASSLDRTGGLDGYTF
medium-sized TRBJ1-2 TRBV29-1 - TGCAGCGTGGAGGCGGCTAACTATGGCTACACCTTC CSVEAANYGYTF
medium-sized TRBJ2-5 TRBV5-3 - TGTGCCAGAAGCCCTGGACAGAAAGAAGAGACCCAGTACTTC CARSPGQKEETQYF
medium-sized TRBJ1-5 TRBV6-1 TRBD1 TGTGCCAGCAGTGAGAGGGACAGGGGGTTCGGGGTTCAGCCCCAGCATTTT CASSERDRGFGVQPQHF